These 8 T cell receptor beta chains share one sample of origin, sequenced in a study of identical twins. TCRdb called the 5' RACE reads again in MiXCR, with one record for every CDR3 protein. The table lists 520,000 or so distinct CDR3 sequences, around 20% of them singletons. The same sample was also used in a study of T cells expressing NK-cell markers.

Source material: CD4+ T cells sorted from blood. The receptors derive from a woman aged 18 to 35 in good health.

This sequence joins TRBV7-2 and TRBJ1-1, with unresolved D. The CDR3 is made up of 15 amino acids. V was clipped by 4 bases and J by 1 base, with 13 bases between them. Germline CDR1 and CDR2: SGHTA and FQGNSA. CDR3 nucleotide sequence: TGTGCCAGCAGCTCGACGGGCACGAGGAACACTGAAGCTTTCTTT. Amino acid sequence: CASSSTGTRNTEAFF.

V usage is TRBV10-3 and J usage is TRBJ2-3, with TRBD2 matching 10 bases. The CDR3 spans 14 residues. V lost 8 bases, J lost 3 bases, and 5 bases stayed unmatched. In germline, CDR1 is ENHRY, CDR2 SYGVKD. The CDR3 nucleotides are TGTGCCATCCGGAGACTAGCGGGTACAGATACGCAGTATTTT. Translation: CAIRRLAGTDTQYF.

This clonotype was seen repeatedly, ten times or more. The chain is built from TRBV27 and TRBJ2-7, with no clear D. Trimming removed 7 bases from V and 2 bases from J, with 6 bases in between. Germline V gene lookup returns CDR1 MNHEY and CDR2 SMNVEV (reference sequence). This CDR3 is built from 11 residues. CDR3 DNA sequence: TGTGCCAGCAAAGGTGCCTACGAGCAGTACTTC. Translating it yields CASKGAYEQYF.

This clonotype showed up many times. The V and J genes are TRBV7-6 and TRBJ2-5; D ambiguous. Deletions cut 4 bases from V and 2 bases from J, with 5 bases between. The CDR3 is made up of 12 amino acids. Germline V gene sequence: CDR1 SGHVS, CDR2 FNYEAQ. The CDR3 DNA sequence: TGTGCCAGCAGCTCTTCGCAAGAGACCCAGTACTTC. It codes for CASSSSQETQYF.

This CDR3 is CASRLGTGMNTEAFF. The CDR3 DNA follows: TGTGCCAGCAGGCTTGGGACGGGCATGAACACTGAAGCTTTCTTT. V gene TRBV6-1 combines with J gene TRBJ1-1, with D possibly being TRBD1 (5 bases). CDR3 length: 15 residues. CDR1 and CDR2 from the germline V gene are MNHNS and SASEGT. Trimming shortened V by 6 bases and J by 0 bases, and 14 bases separated the two germline ends.

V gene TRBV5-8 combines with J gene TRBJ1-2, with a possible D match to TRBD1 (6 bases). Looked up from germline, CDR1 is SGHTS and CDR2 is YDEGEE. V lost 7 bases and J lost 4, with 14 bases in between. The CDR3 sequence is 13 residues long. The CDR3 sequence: CASANRVGYGYTF. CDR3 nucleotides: TGTGCCAGCGCAAACAGGGTGGGCTATGGCTACACCTTC.

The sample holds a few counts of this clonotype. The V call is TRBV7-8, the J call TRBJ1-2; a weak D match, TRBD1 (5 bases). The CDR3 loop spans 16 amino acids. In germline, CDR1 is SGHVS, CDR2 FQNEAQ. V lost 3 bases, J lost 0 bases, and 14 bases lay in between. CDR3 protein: CASSFAPDTSNYGYTF. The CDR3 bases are TGTGCCAGCAGCTTCGCCCCGGACACCTCTAACTATGGCTACACCTTC.

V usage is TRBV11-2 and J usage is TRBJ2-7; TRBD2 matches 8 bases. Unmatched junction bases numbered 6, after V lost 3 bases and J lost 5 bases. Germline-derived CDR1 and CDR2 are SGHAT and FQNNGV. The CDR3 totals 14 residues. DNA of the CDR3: TGTGCCAGCAGCTTCGCGGGACTAGAGAACGAGCAGTACTTC. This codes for CASSFAGLENEQYF. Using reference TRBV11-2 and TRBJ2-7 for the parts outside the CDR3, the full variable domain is EAGVAQSPRYKIIEKRQSVAFWCNPISGHATLYWYQQILGQGPKLLIQFQNNGVVDDSQLPKDRFSAERLKGVDSTLKIQPAKLEDSAVYLCASSFAGLENEQYFGPGTRLTVT.